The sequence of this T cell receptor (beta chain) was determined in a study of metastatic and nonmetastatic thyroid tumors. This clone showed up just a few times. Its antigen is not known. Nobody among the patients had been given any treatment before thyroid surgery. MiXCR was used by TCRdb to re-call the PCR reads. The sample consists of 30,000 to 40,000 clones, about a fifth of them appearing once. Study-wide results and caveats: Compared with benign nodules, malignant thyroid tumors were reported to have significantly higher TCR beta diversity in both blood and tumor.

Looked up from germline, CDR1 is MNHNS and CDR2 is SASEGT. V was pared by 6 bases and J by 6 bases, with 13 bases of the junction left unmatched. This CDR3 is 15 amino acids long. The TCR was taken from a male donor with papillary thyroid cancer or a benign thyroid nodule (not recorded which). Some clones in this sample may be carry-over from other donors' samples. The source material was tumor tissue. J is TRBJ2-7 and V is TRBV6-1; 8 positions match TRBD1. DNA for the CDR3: TGTGCCAGCAGAAAAAGGCAGGGGGCCTCTGGCGAGCAGTACTTC. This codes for CASRKRQGASGEQYF.